This T cell receptor beta chain was sequenced during a study of blood T cell repertoires in COVID-19. Study summary: Material from acute and convalescent COVID-19 was sourced from the United States, Italy and Spain. Nucleic acid was either cDNA or gDNA, and it came from T cells, B-cell-depleted T cells, or PBMCs.

This clone has just a few counts. Trimming removed 6 bases from V and 2 bases from J; junction bases left unmatched: 8. Germline values: CDR1 MNHEY, CDR2 SVGAGI. The length of the CDR3 is 15 residues. Original methodology: How many nucleated cells were present was estimated from reference gene primer amplification. TCRdb's copy holds only in-frame clones and misses some; the assay was immunoSEQ multiplex PCR. Clone size and V and J calls were adopted from that table, with D and trimming inferred from the DNA. The sample includes about 160,000 clones, 75% to 90% of them seen just once. This chain links TRBV6-5 with TRBJ2-7; 9 bases are a match to TRBD2. The sample was peripheral blood. The sequence derives from a man between 65 and 85 years old with acute or convalescent COVID-19. For the CDR3, the DNA is TGTGCCAGCAGCAGTTGGGCTAGCGGGACCTACGAGCAGTACTTC. This gives the protein CASSSWASGTYEQYF.